One and the same sample provided the 30 T cell receptor beta chains below, sequenced in a study of blood T cell repertoires in COVID-19. This table comes from immunoSEQ multiplex PCR, and its TCRdb copy is limited to in-frame clones, with some not included. The data hold 200,000 to 250,000 clones, with roughly four fifths observed a single time. Sequenced input: PBMCs or T cells enriched from blood (not recorded which). The receptors here all came from a man in his sixties who had recovered from COVID-19.

The J gene is TRBJ1-3, the V gene TRBV7-9; 7 nucleotides agree with TRBD1. This CDR3 comprises 17 residues. Germline CDR1 is SEHNR and CDR2 is FQNEAQ (reference sequence). V was pared by 5 bases and J by 0 bases, with 10 bases of the junction left unmatched. The CDR3 nucleotides read TGTGCCAGCAGCCTAAAGGGACAGCCCAGCTCTGGAAACACCATATATTTT. It yields the protein CASSLKGQPSSGNTIYF.

V and J are TRBV7-2 and TRBJ2-3; the D is unclear. The length of the CDR3 is 13 residues. The germline gives CDR1 SGHTA, CDR2 FQGNSA. V dropped 5 bases and J dropped 3 bases, with 9 bases sitting between them. For the CDR3, the DNA is TGTGCCAGCAGCGTACCCGGGACAGATACGCAGTATTTT. This codes for CASSVPGTDTQYF.

The chain recombines TRBV11-2 with TRBJ1-2, with TRBD1 identical over 8 bases. The CDR3 covers 15 residues. CDR1 SGHAT and CDR2 FQNNGV come from the germline V gene. V lost 6 bases, J lost 5 bases, and 11 bases stayed unmatched. This chain's CDR3 is CASRFWGQVRYGYTF. The CDR3 region has the DNA TGTGCCAGCAGGTTTTGGGGACAGGTTAGGTATGGCTACACCTTC.

This clone was detected a few times. V and J are TRBV5-1 and TRBJ1-1; D may be TRBD1 (5 bases). Germline-derived CDR1 and CDR2 are SGHRS and YFSETQ. Trimming left V 4 bases short and J 2 bases short, with 18 bases between. This CDR3 is 16 amino acids long. The CDR3: CASSTGGSRGNTEAFF. The CDR3 DNA reads as TGCGCCAGCAGCACAGGAGGGAGCCGGGGAAACACTGAAGCTTTCTTT.

This clone was seen only a few times. V gene TRBV7-8 combines with J gene TRBJ2-3; TRBD2 aligns across 9 bases. The germline V gene encodes CDR1 SGHVS and CDR2 FQNEAQ. Losses at the gene ends were 4 bases for V and 5 bases for J; bases not matched to a gene: 4. The CDR3 totals 14 residues. The CDR3 DNA reads as TGTGCCAGCAGCTCTAGCGGGGAAGGAGATACGCAGTATTTT. Protein product: CASSSSGEGDTQYF.

J is TRBJ1-1 and V is TRBV12-3 or TRBV12-4; 9 bases map to TRBD1. Trimming cost V 6 bases and J 11 bases; bases outside gene matches: 7. The CDR3 covers 12 residues. DNA for the CDR3: TGTGCCAGCAGGGGAGACAGGGGGGAGGCTTTCTTT. This translates into CASRGDRGEAFF.

The rearrangement links TRBV4-3 to TRBJ1-1; D gene ambiguous. V was shortened by 1 base and J by 2 bases, with 5 bases between the two germline ends. Germline CDR1 reads LGHNA; CDR2 reads YSLEER. The length of the CDR3 is 13 residues. The CDR3, as DNA: TGCGCCAGCAGCCAAGGCAGTAACACTGAAGCTTTCTTT. It translates to CASSQGSNTEAFF.

This chain connects TRBV5-8 to TRBJ2-1, with a possible D match to TRBD2 (6 bases). V lost 4 bases to trimming and J lost 1 base, with 18 bases between them. Looked up from germline, CDR1 is SGHTS and CDR2 is YDEGEE. The CDR3 has 17 amino acids. As DNA, the CDR3 is TGTGCCAGCAGCCCGCGGAGGGAAAAAGGATCCTACAATGAGCAGTTCTTC. Amino acid sequence: CASSPRREKGSYNEQFF.

The chain employs TRBV19 and TRBJ2-3; perhaps TRBD1 as D (6 bases). CDR3 length equals 14 residues. Germline V gives CDR1 LNHDA, CDR2 SQIVND (reference sequence). The V end was cut by 3 bases, the J end by 2 bases, with 9 bases between. In DNA form, the CDR3 reads TGTGCCAGTAGTATGGGACATACCACAGATACGCAGTATTTT. Translating it yields CASSMGHTTDTQYF.

Written as DNA, the CDR3 is TGCGCCAGCAGCTCGCCTAGCGGAAGCACAGATACGCAGTATTTT. Protein: CASSSPSGSTDTQYF. This chain links TRBV5-1 with TRBJ2-3, with 7 bases fitting TRBD2. This CDR3 contains 15 residues. In germline, CDR1 is SGHRS, CDR2 YFSETQ. Trimming took 3 bases from V and 0 from J; bases not matched to a gene: 4. Based on the CDR3 plus reference TRBV5-1 and TRBJ2-3, the full variable domain is KAGVTQTPRYLIKTRGQQVTLSCSPISGHRSVSWYQQTPGQGLQFLFEYFSETQRNKGNFPGRFSGRQFSNSRSEMNVSTLELGDSALYLCASSSPSGSTDTQYFGPGTRLTVL.

This chain joins TRBV14 and TRBJ1-4; D is unresolved. The CDR3 loop spans 15 amino acids. In germline, CDR1 is SGHDN, CDR2 FVKESK. V was clipped by 0 bases and J by 5 bases, with 10 bases between them. CDR3 nucleotides: TGTGCCAGCAGCCAAGATCTCAGTCCGAATGAAAAACTGTTTTTT. Translated, it gives CASSQDLSPNEKLFF.

The chain is built from TRBV11-1 and TRBJ1-1, with TRBD1 matching over 11 bases. The CDR3 is 15 residues long. Germline trimming cut 5 bases from V and 4 bases from J; bases unmatched to any gene: 6. Germline V CDR1 and CDR2: SGHAT, FQDESV (reference sequence). Here the CDR3 DNA reads TGTGCCAGCAGCCGACCCGGGACAGGGGGCACTGAAGCTTTCTTT. Translation: CASSRPGTGGTEAFF.

This chain connects TRBV5-3 to TRBJ1-1; possible D gene TRBD1, 5 bases. TRBV5-3 is noted as an ORF with a role that remains uncertain. The CDR3 loop spans 15 amino acids. The V end was cut by 4 bases, the J end by 4 bases, with 17 bases between. This chain's CDR3 is CARSPADTGFTEAFF. CDR3 nucleotides: TGTGCCAGAAGCCCGGCGGACACCGGCTTCACTGAAGCTTTCTTT.

The rearrangement uses TRBV30 and TRBJ1-2; 7 bases match TRBD1. CDR3 size: 14 residues. With 1 base clipped from V and 3 bases from J, the junction kept 5 bases outside the gene matches. CDR1 and CDR2 from the germline V gene are GTSNPN and SVGIG (reference sequence). CDR3 in amino acids: CAWSGQGTYYGYTF. CDR3 sequence (DNA): TGTGCCTGGAGTGGACAGGGAACCTACTATGGCTACACCTTC.

J is TRBJ2-5 and V is TRBV5-1, with 9 nucleotides matching TRBD1. The V segment lost 4 bases and the J segment 5 bases; nucleotides outside the gene matches: 9. This CDR3 is built from 15 residues. CDR1 SGHRS and CDR2 YFSETQ come from the germline V gene. The CDR3 DNA follows: TGCGCCAGCAGCCCGGGACAGGGCGCAAAGGAGACCCAGTACTTC. Residues: CASSPGQGAKETQYF.

The rearrangement joins TRBV9 to TRBJ1-1; TRBD1 aligns across 8 bases. CDR1 and CDR2 (germline): SGDLS, YYNGEE. The length of the CDR3 is 14 residues. J gave up 1 base and V 2 bases, and 1 base lay outside the gene matches. CDR3: CASSVTGANTEAFF. The CDR3 DNA reads TGTGCCAGCAGCGTGACAGGGGCGAACACTGAAGCTTTCTTT.

The V gene is TRBV7-2, the J gene TRBJ1-3; D not resolved. From germline, CDR1 is SGHTA and CDR2 FQGNSA. Trimming stripped 3 bases from V and 6 bases from J, with 3 bases between. CDR3 length: 11 amino acids. The CDR3 nucleotides read TGTGCCAGCAGCTTTAAAAACACCATATATTTT. Its protein is CASSFKNTIYF.

This clone has at least ten counts. The V call is TRBV6-5, the J call TRBJ1-5, with 7 bases that match TRBD1. The CDR3 has 15 residues. Germline CDR1 and CDR2: MNHEY and SVGAGI. The J segment lost 2 bases and the V segment lost 7 bases, leaving 8 bases of the junction unmatched. The CDR3 here is CASTLDRNGNQPQHF. The DNA for the CDR3 is TGTGCCAGCACCCTGGACAGGAACGGCAATCAGCCCCAGCATTTT.

The CDR3 reads CASSYSRSGGLREQYF. CDR3 bases: TGTGCCAGCAGTTACTCGAGAAGCGGGGGGTTACGGGAGCAGTACTTC. V is TRBV6-5 and J is TRBJ2-7; the match to TRBD2 covers 9 bases. From germline, CDR1 is MNHEY and CDR2 SVGAGI. The V segment lost 0 bases and the J segment 7 bases; nucleotides outside the gene matches: 10. The CDR3 has 16 amino acids.

This chain links TRBV5-1 with TRBJ2-1, with D perhaps TRBD2 (6 bases). V shed 2 bases and J shed 4 bases, with 16 bases lying between them. This CDR3 has 16 amino acids. In germline, CDR1 is SGHRS, CDR2 YFSETQ. The CDR3 protein is CASSFTGSALYNEQFF. DNA of the CDR3: TGCGCCAGCAGCTTTACCGGGAGTGCTCTGTACAATGAGCAGTTCTTC.

To note about this clone: The sample holds other DNA sequences that translate to the same CDR3. This chain joins TRBV4-3 and TRBJ2-1, with TRBD2 matching 8 bases. Germline values: CDR1 LGHNA, CDR2 YSLEER. The CDR3 loop spans 16 amino acids. V trimming: 0 bases; J trimming: 3 bases; junction bases outside the gene matches: 4. The CDR3 here is CASSQEGSGGYNEQFF. The DNA for the CDR3 is TGCGCCAGCAGCCAAGAAGGCAGCGGGGGCTACAATGAGCAGTTCTTC.

This clone was seen just once. The CDR3 is CASSLRVGSQGVGDTQYF. Here the CDR3 DNA reads TGCGCCAGCAGCTTGCGCGTTGGGTCTCAGGGTGTCGGTGATACGCAGTATTTT. The chain has TRBV5-1 and TRBJ2-3, with a tentative D call TRBD1 (5 bases). V was trimmed by 1 base and J by 6 bases, leaving 24 bases between them. The germline CDR1 and CDR2 sequences are SGHRS and YFSETQ. CDR3 length equals 18 residues.

The genes are TRBV7-9 and TRBJ1-3; 11 nucleotides align to TRBD1. The CDR3 is 19 residues long. After removal of 2 bases from V and 6 bases from J, the junction contained 15 bases not matched to a gene. Germline assignment: CDR1 SEHNR and CDR2 FQNEAQ (reference sequence). The CDR3 region has the DNA TGTGCCAGCAGCTTACCGCAAGGGATCCGGACAGGGGGCATAAACACCATATATTTT. Its translation: CASSLPQGIRTGGINTIYF. Combining the CDR3 with reference TRBV7-9 and TRBJ1-3 gives the whole variable domain DTGVSQNPRHKITKRGQNVTFRCDPISEHNRLYWYRQTLGQGPEFLTYFQNEAQLEKSRLLSDRFSAERPKGSFSTLEIQRTEQGDSAMYLCASSLPQGIRTGGINTIYFGEGSWLTVV.

A single count supports this clone. The J gene is TRBJ2-1, the V gene TRBV7-8, with 15 bases matching TRBD2. Germline CDR1 is SGHVS and CDR2 is FQNEAQ. Trimming removed 5 bases from V and 10 bases from J; junction bases left unmatched: 6. CDR3 length equals 15 residues. The CDR3 sequence is CASSPGLAGGGEQFF. CDR3 DNA: TGTGCCAGCAGCCCGGGACTAGCGGGGGGTGGAGAGCAGTTCTTC.

A single count supports this clone. The rearrangement uses TRBV11-2 and TRBJ1-4; D uncertain. CDR3 size: 13 residues. Germline CDR1 and CDR2: SGHAT and FQNNGV. Trimming shortened V by 2 bases and J by 10 bases, and 11 bases separated the two germline ends. The CDR3 DNA reads as TGTGCCAGCAGCTTATGGGCCGAGGGAAAACTGTTTTTT. As protein: CASSLWAEGKLFF.

This sequence joins TRBV11-3 and TRBJ2-3, with 10 bases that match TRBD1. Looked up from germline, CDR1 is SGHNT and CDR2 is YENEEA. This CDR3 contains 14 residues. Trimming cost V 5 bases and J 3 bases; bases outside gene matches: 2. The DNA of the CDR3 is TGTGCCAGCAGCCTGGGACAGGGGACAGATACGCAGTATTTT. Residues: CASSLGQGTDTQYF.

The chain combines TRBV7-2 with TRBJ1-2; tentative D call: TRBD1 (6 bases). The CDR3 covers 13 residues. Germline V gives CDR1 SGHTA, CDR2 FQGNSA. V was pared by 5 bases and J by 4 bases, with 11 bases between. The chain's CDR3 is CASSPGQLYGYTF. In DNA form, the CDR3 reads TGTGCCAGCAGCCCTGGACAGCTCTATGGCTACACCTTC.

The chain recombines TRBV11-2 with TRBJ1-6, with unresolved D. This CDR3 comprises 15 residues. The germline gives CDR1 SGHAT, CDR2 FQNNGV. V gave up 4 bases and J gave up 6 bases, with 13 bases separating them. The CDR3: CASSSNREFNSPLHF. CDR3 nucleotide sequence: TGTGCCAGCAGCTCAAACAGAGAATTTAATTCACCCCTCCACTTT.

The rearrangement links TRBV18 to TRBJ2-7; 11 positions match TRBD1. With V trimmed by 5 bases and J by 0 bases, 6 bases remained unmatched. Germline CDR1 and CDR2: KGHSH and LQKENI. The CDR3 is 16 residues long. The CDR3 DNA is TGTGCCAGCTCATCCACGGGACAGGGGGGCTCCTACGAGCAGTACTTC. It is translated as CASSSTGQGGSYEQYF.

The genes are TRBV7-3 and TRBJ1-1; 10 positions agree with TRBD1. CDR3 length: 19 amino acids. V gave up 0 bases and J gave up 5 bases; unmatched junction bases: 15. Germline CDR1 reads SGHTA; CDR2 reads FQGTGA. Here the CDR3 DNA reads TGTGCCAGCAGCTTAACAGGTTGGGGGTCGGGACAGGGGCGGACTGAAGCTTTCTTT. Protein product: CASSLTGWGSGQGRTEAFF.